This TCR beta chain was sequenced during a study of shared clonotypes between healthy human individuals. The germline gives CDR1 SNHLY, CDR2 FYNNEI. This CDR3 is 14 amino acids long. The germline V and J ends were trimmed by 5 bases and 5 bases, with 15 bases remaining between them. Assay execution took place at the deep level. In the authors' workflow: In the immunoSEQ data, sequences were junction-only and lacked quality scores, so filtering differed. TCRdb's table, derived via immunoSEQ multiplex PCR, lists solely in-frame clones and lacks some. V and J calls plus clone size are reproduced from that table; the DNA served to infer D and trimming. The table has about 1.1 million clones, about 84% seen once; the top ten hold around 0.61%.

The TCR originated in a man aged 18-30 years in good health. Some clones in this sample may be carry-over from other donors' samples. Sample: memory CD4+ T cells from PBMCs. Subset here: CD45RA-negative fraction. V usage is TRBV2 and J usage is TRBJ1-1; a weak D match, TRBD1 (5 bases). In DNA, the CDR3 is TGTGCCAGCAGTCCCTTCGGGGGGGTTACTGAAGCTTTCTTT. It is translated as CASSPFGGVTEAFF.